This paragraph reports one T cell receptor beta chain. The antigen is undetermined. This entry is derived from a study of lymphopenia after photon versus proton radiotherapy. Study-level points and caveats: Proton therapy kept repertoires fairly stable, unlike photons, which gained effector/memory cells. Oligoclonal CD8+ Temra expansion after nadir drove photon patients' diversity drop. Authors raise, but do not show, better survival with proton therapy.

Generated by immunoSEQ multiplex PCR, the TCRdb table keeps only in-frame clones and is missing some. This table holds thousands of clones, almost 90% found once. Per the germline V gene, CDR1 is SGHNT and CDR2 is YENEEA. With V trimmed by 5 bases and J by 5 bases, 8 bases remained unmatched. The CDR3 consists of 16 residues. The input for sequencing was peripheral blood, taken from a patient treated with photon-based radiotherapy. The receptor's source is a man aged 80 or over with cholangiocarcinoma. The rearrangement joins TRBV11-3 to TRBJ2-2; 10 positions agree with TRBD2. CDR3 bases: TGTGCCAGCAGCCCTAGGAGCGGGGGGGCAACCGGGGAGCTGTTTTTT. Translated, it gives CASSPRSGGATGELFF.